This TCR beta chain was profiled in a study of shared T cell receptors in the human thymus (dated by TCRdb to the early 2020s). For context, the study as a whole: The study examined how self-reactive, shared T-cell receptor alpha chains are generated in the human thymus.

Receptor amplification or capture employed the immunoSEQ multiplex PCR assay. The clones in this table, taken by TCRdb from immuneACCESS, are in-frame only. Not every clone is retained; where verified, under half of the shortfall comes from an unresolved V gene, and the cause of the rest is unknown. Across this sample there are about 610,000 clones, with approximately 87% seen only once. Jointly, the top ten make up about 0.01% of the sample. In regard to this clone: What this receptor recognizes is not known. Base quality data are lacking; no much larger clone is found one base away.

CDR1 LGHNA and CDR2 YNFKEQ were looked up in the germline V gene. At the junction V is shortened by 8 bases and J by 4 bases; bases outside the gene matches: 10. The CDR3 measures 15 amino acids from cysteine to phenylalanine. This entry keeps only the CDR3 DNA: 45 bases, framed from base 1. The data were also submitted as part of a second study, on human thymus T cells. The second publication reports: Immunologically healthy infants undergoing open corrective cardiac surgery for congenital heart defects in Finland were used as donors. The thymus tissue came from surgical resects taken out during corrective cardiac surgery. Both the thymic and the peripheral blood repertoires appeared to show biased V and J gene segment usage. The related research found that thymic TCR repertoires overlapped highly between unrelated individuals. The study used eight infant thymus samples plus four related peripheral blood samples to characterize TCR alpha and beta repertoires. The cohort included several male and a couple of female infants, with donor ages spanning 7 to 244 days. Thymocytes were released mechanically from tissue and stored at -70 °C as pellets of about 8.5-31 million cells. Genomic DNA was extracted from frozen cell pellets with a QIAsymphony instrument. The immunoSEQ multiplex PCR assay was used to amplify the TCRB and TCRAD loci from a standardized quantity of quality-controlled genomic DNA. The amplicons spanned the V(D)J region and were long enough to cover the CDR3 and allow V and J genes to be identified. The commercial immunoSEQ service was used to sequence amplicons on an Illumina platform. Corrections for primer bias and sequencing errors followed previously described methods, while TCRAD and TCRB definitions were based on the IMGT database. The repertoires were analysed using immunoSEQ Analyzer 3.0 and VDJTools for basic statistics, V/J segment usage, diversity estimates, rarefaction and pairwise overlap. Diversity was estimated using the Chao1, ChaoE, Efron-Thisted, Shannon and inverse Simpson indices, and was also estimated on datasets down-sampled to the size of the smallest sample. Repertoire overlap used strict matching of CDR3 nucleotide sequence, V gene and J gene, with Jaccard-based multidimensional scaling clustering. Thymus samples yielded on average approximately 840,000 unique TCRB clonotypes, compared with 65,000 to 100,000 from blood samples.

The clonotype comes from a boy under two years old with a congenital heart defect. Donor details come from another sample of the same person, matched by shared clones. Recombination joined TRBV4-2 with TRBJ2-2, and 7 junctional nucleotides match TRBD2. The sample comprised thymocytes. In nucleotides, the sequence is TGTGCCAGCGGTAGCGGGTCCAGGGCCACCGGGGAGCTGTTTTTT. Its product reads: CASGSGSRATGELFF.